This T cell receptor beta chain emerged from a study of CD8 T cells in Susac syndrome. The germline gives CDR1 SGHRS, CDR2 YFSETQ. Trimming shortened V by 4 bases and J by 7 bases, and 24 bases separated the two germline ends. The CDR3 sequence is 17 residues long. Roughly 0.45 to 1 ug RNA was reverse transcribed with random hexamers. TCRdb fed the immunoSEQ multiplex PCR reads into MiXCR, producing one record per CDR3 protein. The table includes over 300,000 distinct CDR3 sequences, under 95% detected once. This clonotype appeared a single time. The receptor's source is a human donor with multiple sclerosis. Specimen: CD4+ T cells from PBMCs. The rearrangement uses TRBV5-1 and TRBJ2-1; D may correspond to TRBD1 or TRBD2 (6 bases each). Here the CDR3 reads CASSPRETGPLSNEQFF. As DNA, the CDR3 is TGCGCCAGCAGCCCACGGGAGACAGGTCCACTTTCTAATGAGCAGTTCTTC.